This T cell receptor beta chain was recovered during a study of T-cell reconstitution after alpha-beta-depleted transplantation in children. Construction of the TCRbeta library involved unique molecular identifiers. Using its own MiXCR run on the PCR reads, TCRdb lists one record per CDR3 protein. The data hold 440,000 or so distinct CDR3 sequences, with around two fifths observed a single time. For this clonotype: Its specificity is not known.

The CDR3 is made up of 15 amino acids. The germline V gene encodes CDR1 MGHRA and CDR2 YSYEKL. With V trimmed by 1 base and J by 7 bases, 9 bases remained unmatched. Study-wide results and limits: After transplant, at about two months, alpha-beta T cells were reportedly derived from several hundred expanded graft clones. Elevated TCRbeta diversity at day 60 was traced, in some patients, to surviving recipient T cells and thymic progenitors. Hyperexpanded clones declined; after one year, newly produced T cells mostly supplied diversity.

The material was PBMCs, obtained before TCRalphabeta/CD19-depleted stem cell transplant. The gene calls are TRBV4-1 and TRBJ2-5; 7 positions agree with TRBD1. This receptor was obtained from a girl aged 2 to 9 with aplastic anemia, due to receive a stem cell transplant. CDR3 nucleotide sequence: TGCGCCAGCAGCCAAGGCAGACAGGGATATGGGACCCAGTACTTC. Its translation is CASSQGRQGYGTQYF.